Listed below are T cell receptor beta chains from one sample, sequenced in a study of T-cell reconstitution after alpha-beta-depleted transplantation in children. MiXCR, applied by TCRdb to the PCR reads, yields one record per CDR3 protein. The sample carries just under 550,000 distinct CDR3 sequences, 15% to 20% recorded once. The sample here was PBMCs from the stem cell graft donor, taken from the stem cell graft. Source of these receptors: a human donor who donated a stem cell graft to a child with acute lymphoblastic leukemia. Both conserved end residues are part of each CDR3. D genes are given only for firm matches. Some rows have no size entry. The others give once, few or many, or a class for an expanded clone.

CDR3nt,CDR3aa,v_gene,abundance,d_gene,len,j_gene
TGCGCCAGCAGCTTGGGGTGGTCAGACCTTAATGAGCAGTTCTTC,CASSLGWSDLNEQFF,TRBV5-1,.,.,15,TRBJ2-1
TGTGCCAGCAGCGCTCCCACCGGGGCAGCCTCCTACGAGCAGTACTTC,CASSAPTGAASYEQYF,TRBV9,few,.,16,TRBJ2-7
TGTGCCAGCAGCTTAGCGCAGTGGCGGCCCCAGCATTTT,CASSLAQWRPQHF,TRBV7-8,few,.,13,TRBJ1-5
TGCGCCAGCAGTTCGGTGGTCGTAAGCTCTGGGGCCAACGTCCTGACTTTC,CASSSVVVSSGANVLTF,TRBV5-1,few,.,17,TRBJ2-6
TGCGCCAGCAGCGGATACCGCGGGGACAGGCCCTACGAGCAGTACTTC,CASSGYRGDRPYEQYF,TRBV5-1,.,TRBD1,16,TRBJ2-7
TGTGCCAGCAGTTTAGACGGTGCCTACTATGGCTACACCTTC,CASSLDGAYYGYTF,TRBV12-3/TRBV12-4,many,.,14,TRBJ1-2
TGTGCCAGCAGCTTAGCGACAGGGGGCCCCGCCTACACTGAAGCTTTCTTT,CASSLATGGPAYTEAFF,TRBV7-2,.,TRBD1,17,TRBJ1-1
TGTGCCACCAGTGACTTACAGGGTAATCAGCCCCAGCATTTT,CATSDLQGNQPQHF,TRBV24-1,few,.,14,TRBJ1-5
TGTGCCACCCAAGGGGTCACTGAGCAGTTCTTC,CATQGVTEQFF,TRBV27,once,.,11,TRBJ2-1
TGCGCCAGCAGCCAAGATCTTTATGGGGGCGATCCCGCCCAGCATTTT,CASSQDLYGGDPAQHF,TRBV4-1,.,.,16,TRBJ1-5
TGTGCCGGGGGACAGGGTGGCTACACCTTC,CAGGQGGYTF,TRBV7-9,once,TRBD1,10,TRBJ1-2
TGCGCCAGCAGCTTGCCGTTATGGGAGACCCAGTACTTC,CASSLPLWETQYF,TRBV5-1,.,.,13,TRBJ2-5
TGTGCCAGCAGCTTAGTCCGAGGGACAGGGTCAACTCAGCCCCAGCATTTT,CASSLVRGTGSTQPQHF,TRBV7-9,.,TRBD1,17,TRBJ1-5
TGTGCCAGCAGTCCCTCGACAGGGTGGAACACTGAAGCTTTCTTT,CASSPSTGWNTEAFF,TRBV25-1,.,TRBD1,15,TRBJ1-1
TGTGCCAGCAGCTTGGGGTTGTCAGGGCCTGCCAATGAGCAGTTCTTC,CASSLGLSGPANEQFF,TRBV5-5,few,.,16,TRBJ2-1
TGTGCCAGCAGCTTATCCCCGGAGTACCAAGAGACCCAGTACTTC,CASSLSPEYQETQYF,TRBV7-9,.,.,15,TRBJ2-5
TGCAGTGCTAACTCGGCGGGAGTAGGGGGGTACAATGAGCAGTTCTTC,CSANSAGVGGYNEQFF,TRBV20-1,.,.,16,TRBJ2-1